The source of this TCR beta chain is a study of T-cell reconstitution after alpha-beta-depleted transplantation in children. At least ten counts were recorded for this clonotype. The antigen remains unidentified. Unique molecular identifiers were built into the TCRbeta library. Via MiXCR, TCRdb re-called the PCR reads, giving one row per CDR3 protein. The data hold about 220,000 distinct CDR3 sequences, with about 15% observed a single time. General study results and limits: Several hundred rapidly expanded clones from non-depleted graft cells reportedly supplied alpha-beta T cells about two months post-transplant.

V lost 6 bases, J lost 5 bases, and 16 bases lay in between. The CDR3 covers 14 residues. Germline values: CDR1 MNHEY, CDR2 SVGEGT. This chain connects TRBV6-2 or TRBV6-3 to TRBJ2-5, with D possibly being TRBD2 (6 bases). Sequences were derived from PBMCs, mostly from graft donor cells, sampled 360 days after TCRalphabeta/CD19-depleted stem cell transplant. This TCR was recovered from a male patient between 2 and 15 years old who had a stem cell transplant for acute lymphoblastic leukemia, so the T cells may come from the graft donor. The CDR3 coding sequence is TGTGCCAGCAGGCGCCGGGAGCCCCGGGAGACCCAGTACTTC. The encoded protein is CASRRREPRETQYF.